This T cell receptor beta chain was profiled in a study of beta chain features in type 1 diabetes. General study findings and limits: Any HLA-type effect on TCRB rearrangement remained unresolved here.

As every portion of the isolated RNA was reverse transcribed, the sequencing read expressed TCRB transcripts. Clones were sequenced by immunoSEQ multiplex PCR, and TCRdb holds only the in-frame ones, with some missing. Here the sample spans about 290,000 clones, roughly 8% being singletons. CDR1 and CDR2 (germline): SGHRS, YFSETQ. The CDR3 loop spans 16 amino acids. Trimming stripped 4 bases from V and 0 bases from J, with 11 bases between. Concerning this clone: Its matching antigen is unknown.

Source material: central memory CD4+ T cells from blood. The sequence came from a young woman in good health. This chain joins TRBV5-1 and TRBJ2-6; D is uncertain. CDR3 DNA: TGCGCCAGCAGCCCCAGCGTGGACTCTGGGGCCAACGTCCTGACTTTC. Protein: CASSPSVDSGANVLTF.